The source of this T cell receptor (beta chain) is a study of control samples from healthy donors and cancer patients. Within the sample, this clone is medium-sized (0.01 to 0.1%). Clones were read by immunoSEQ multiplex PCR, and TCRdb kept only the in-frame ones, dropping some. The table records tens of thousands of clones, around 85% of them present only once. The sequenced material came from PBMCs. The receptor comes from a man in his 70s with lung cancer.

CDR3 sequence: CASSQTSGGSYEQYF. DNA for the CDR3: TGTGCCAGCAGCCAGACTAGCGGGGGGTCCTACGAGCAGTACTTC. The chain joins TRBV28 to TRBJ2-7, with 13 bases lining up with TRBD2. This CDR3 contains 15 residues. The J segment lost 1 base and the V segment lost 6 bases, leaving 3 bases of the junction unmatched. Germline-derived CDR1 and CDR2 are MDHEN and SYDVKM.